This TCR beta chain was obtained from a study of CD8 T cells in Susac syndrome (dated by TCRdb to about 2019). For context, the study as a whole: The study used repertoire sequencing to test whether antigen drove CD8+ T cell activation and differentiation in Susac syndrome.

From its cysteine to its phenylalanine, the CDR3 spans 11 amino acids. CDR3 DNA is the only sequence kept; it has 33 bases, read in frame from the first base. Reading the germline V gene gives CDR1 KGHSH and CDR2 LQKENI. Between the V and J ends, shortened by 5 bases and 5 bases respectively, the junction contains 6 bases. The full study reports these points: The TCR sequencing and HLA analysis was acknowledged to have included a relatively small number of individuals.

On this clonotype: No cognate antigen has been identified for it. Per-base quality was not reported, and no clone a single base away is much larger than it.

RNA was extracted with the RNeasy kit and about 0.5 to 1 ug was reverse transcribed using random hexamers. TCR beta CDR3 regions were amplified with the immunoSEQ multiplex PCR assay covering 54 Vbeta and 13 Jbeta segments. To correct PCR amplification bias, a synthetic template baseline was used for both primer optimization and computational correction. Per the original workflow: Reads were annotated to V, D and J genes per IMGT and analyzed with immunoSEQ Analyzer, keeping only productive sequences. To calculate clonality, Shannon entropy was normalized by log2 of the number of productive unique sequences and then subtracted from one. For each patient and control, public and private clones were evaluated within the 100 most prevalent clones. Clones were defined as Susac-specific if absent from the healthy and MS cohorts, from over a thousand published viral clones and from other ImmuneACCESS disease sequences. The public sequencing data were trimmed at Q25 with fastp and processed into clonotypes with MiXCR by TCRdb, which kept only in-frame beta chains. One record per CDR3 amino acid sequence lists the most common genes and DNA. Here the V and J calls rest on TCRdb's processing, not on the authors' analysis. In all, the sample holds 150,000 or so distinct CDR3 sequences, and 80% to 95% of those were seen once. 0.13% of the sample is held by the ten biggest clonotypes.

High-throughput TCR beta sequencing profiled peripheral blood CD8+ and CD4+ T cells from healthy donors, Susac syndrome patients and multiple sclerosis patients. The healthy donors served as controls matched for age and sex. Bulk CD8+ and CD4+ T cells were purified by magnetic negative isolation, whereas CD8+ TEMRA cells were enriched by FACS. Blood was drawn into EDTA tubes, processed within 24 hours, and PBMCs were isolated by density gradient centrifugation. PBMCs intended for TCR sequencing were cryopreserved in liquid nitrogen and were subsequently thawed in a 37 degrees C water bath. Purity of sorted or isolated CD4+, CD8+ and CD8+ TEMRA cells was at least 90%.

The sequence came from a human donor in good health. The rearrangement combines TRBV18 with TRBJ2-5; no D gene call is confident. The sequenced material came from CD4+ T cells from PBMCs. The DNA sequence is given as TGTGCCAGCTCAGGTTTGGAGACCCAGTACTTC. This gives the protein CASSGLETQYF.